This T cell receptor (beta chain) was recorded in a study of blood T cell repertoires in COVID-19. Background on the study: The United States, Italy and Spain were the sources of the acute and convalescent COVID-19 samples. T cells, B-cell-depleted T cells, or PBMCs provided the cDNA or gDNA that served as material.

CDR3 length: 13 residues. Germline values: CDR1 SGHVS, CDR2 FQNEAQ. Trimming shortened V by 1 base and J by 6 bases, and 9 bases separated the two germline ends. Clones were sequenced by immunoSEQ multiplex PCR, and TCRdb holds only the in-frame ones, with some missing. The table lists approximately 670,000 clones, 90% of them singletons. This clonotype was obtained from a woman aged 18-29 years with acute or convalescent COVID-19. Sample: peripheral blood. V usage is TRBV7-8 and J usage is TRBJ1-2; D remains ambiguous. In DNA form, the CDR3 reads TGTGCCAGCAGCTTAGGCGGTTTTGATGGCTACACCTTC. This encodes CASSLGGFDGYTF.